This T cell receptor beta chain was profiled in a study of shared clonotypes between healthy human individuals (dated by TCRdb to 2018 to 2021). In the study overall: The cohort comprised a couple of women and a few men aged 18 to 49 years. For each donor, CD4 naive and CD4 memory were each given three plates, CD8 naive was given two plates, and CD8 memory was given one plate. To estimate repertoire size and how much clonotypes are shared between individuals, the study performed deep sequencing of blood TCR repertoires from five healthy adults. Different laboratories and diverse techniques were used to prepare libraries and sequence TCR repertoires, to increase sequencing depth and limit assay-specific biases. Each donor's leukapheresis produced roughly between about 0.9 and 9.5 billion PBMCs.

The CDR3 sequence holds 20 residues, the cysteine and phenylalanine included. The entry retains the CDR3 DNA only, 60 bases that are in frame from base 1. V and J lose 0 bases and 1 base, and a span of 20 bases separates them. CDR1 and CDR2, per the germline V gene, are SGDLS and YYNGEE. As regards this clone: The antigen this receptor binds is unknown. Nothing much larger sits one base from this clone, and base qualities are not available.

What the work shows at the level of the full study, not this receptor alone: Sharing across four donors was observed for approximately 5% of naive CD4, over 3% of naive CD8, about 2.3% of memory CD4, and less than 0.45% of memory CD8 clonotypes. Clonotypes shared by all four sorted-subset donors showed higher generation probabilities than non-shared clonotypes. Sampling was restricted to blood, and TCR repertoires in tissue are likely to differ from TCR repertoires in blood. The small number of donors limited the genetic and exposure-history diversity represented. Based on pairwise subsampling, the degree of clonotype sharing among donors was expected to be affected by sequencing depth. Incomplete sequencing was indicated by rarefaction of sorted-subset datasets, despite the large sequencing depth. Estimated clonotype richness was generally larger for naive than for memory subsets.

Healthy HIV-negative adults with no recently reported acute infections or vaccinations were included as donors. Every donor was a Caucasian adult living in Nashville, Tennessee, USA. CD4+ T cells were enriched by magnetic negative selection; naive cells were then positively selected on CD45RA, and the negative fraction formed the memory subset. After blood collection by leukapheresis, PBMCs were isolated using Ficoll-Histopaque density gradient centrifugation and then cryopreserved in the vapor phase of liquid nitrogen. Analytical flow cytometry was used to check the purity and quantity of every magnetically sorted T cell population. Each sorted fraction had its genomic DNA isolated and then quantified by UV absorbance on a Nanodrop 2000c. TCR CDR3 regions were amplified from genomic DNA by multiplex PCR using the deep immunoSEQ assay. Extracted genomic DNA from each cell subset was distributed evenly across all wells of several immunoSEQ 96-well plates, and each plate was treated as a replicate. For sorted subsets, around 200 ng genomic DNA, equal to about 30,000 T cell genomes, was loaded into each replicate PCR. The purified libraries were quantified using a Qubit 3.0 fluorometer, sized with a Bioanalyzer 2100, and then quantified again using the KAPA Library Quantification kit. A separate single-read 150-cycle Illumina NextSeq 550 flow cell was used to sequence each immunoSEQ 96-well plate. In the source study's methods: Because the immunoSEQ output included only junctional sequences and no quality scores, the filtering could not be the same as the filtering used for full-length reads. Sequences were annotated with PyIR, a Python wrapper for IgBLAST v1.9, and V/J genes and CDR3 were assigned using IMGT germline references. Reads were filtered out if the reads had weak V/J assignments (E-value above 1e-6), no CDR3, stop codons, out-of-frame junctions, or ambiguous translated residues. V3J clonotypes were defined as sequences sharing an identical inferred V gene, J gene, and CDR3 amino acid sequence. The percentage overlap between two repertoires was calculated by dividing the number of shared unique clonotypes by the size of the smaller repertoire. Repertoire richness was assessed with RTK rarefaction, the Chao1 estimator, and Recon v2.1 estimates of unobserved clonotypes. For all TCRbeta clonotypes obtained by the gDNA method from several donors, generation probabilities were computed with OLGA. TCRdb carries this immuneACCESS record with in-frame sequences only. Its versions omit some clonotypes, under half of them owing to an unresolved V gene in the studies checked, with the rest unexplained. D and trimming come from the DNA, and the V and J calls and clone size come from that table. The sample table holds approximately 1.5 million clones, of which roughly 98% were seen once. Jointly, the top ten make up around 0.47% of the sample.

The V gene is TRBV9 and the J gene is TRBJ2-6, with the D call tentatively TRBD1 or TRBD2, each fitting 5 bases. The sequence derives from a man aged 25-45 years in good health. Sequenced: naive CD4+ T cells sorted from blood. Per the publication, the cell subset or site label means: CD45RA+ positively selected. CDR3 region: CASSVAPGSRGRSGANVLTF. The nucleotide sequence is given as TGTGCCAGCAGCGTAGCTCCTGGGTCGAGGGGAAGGTCTGGGGCCAACGTCCTGACTTTC.